This T cell receptor (beta chain) was sequenced for a study of T cells in Graves' hyperthyroidism and ophthalmopathy. Broader study findings: Most thyroid-expanded clonotypes above 0.001 were also found in blood. It was a median 6.5 months before onset that the model predicted ophthalmopathy.

At least ten counts were recorded for this clonotype. As yet, its antigen is unknown. The V end was cut by 6 bases, the J end by 4 bases, with 10 bases between. CDR1 SNHLY and CDR2 FYNNEI come from the germline V gene. The CDR3 is 13 residues long. Disease duration under 2 months; hyperthyroidism patients were aged 18 to 65. Thyroid ultrasound, orbital computed tomography, clinical symptoms, and serum thyroxine and TRAb underpinned diagnoses. Template material for amplifying TCR beta CDR3 regions consisted of RNA transcripts. HTBI primers were employed in a first-round RT-PCR of the TCR CDR3. TCRdb analysed the multiplex PCR reads with MiXCR anew, one entry per CDR3 protein. The sample lists around 690,000 distinct CDR3 sequences; 15% to 20% were seen once.

This TCR came from a man aged 45 to 65 with Graves' hyperthyroidism. Sequencing was performed on blood. The chain couples TRBV2 to TRBJ1-5; D possibly corresponds to TRBD1 (5 bases). In nucleotides, the CDR3 is TGTGCCAGCAGGCAGGGTGGTAATCAGCCCCAGCATTTT. Its protein is CASRQGGNQPQHF.